A single sample gave rise to the 15 T cell receptor beta chains below, sequenced in a study of cytomegalovirus exposure and HLA in healthy donors. Primers included in the PCR were 60 Vbeta and 13 Jbeta primers. TCRdb's copy holds only in-frame clones and misses some; the assay was immunoSEQ multiplex PCR. The sample contains 160,000 or so clones, roughly 80% of which appear only once. The source material was PBMCs. Every receptor here comes from a man younger than 45 in good health and CMV-seronegative.

The chain is built from TRBV2 and TRBJ2-7; tentatively, D is TRBD2 (5 bases). Trimming shortened V by 1 base and J by 9 bases, and 7 bases separated the two germline ends. The CDR3 spans 11 residues. Germline lookup yields CDR1 SNHLY and CDR2 FYNNEI. The CDR3: CASSEEEGQYF. For the CDR3, the DNA is TGTGCCAGCAGTGAAGAAGAGGGGCAGTACTTC.

This chain uses TRBV5-5 with TRBJ1-2; D possibly corresponds to TRBD1 (5 bases). The CDR3 covers 15 residues. Trimming stripped 5 bases from V and 8 bases from J, with 22 bases between. Germline V CDR1 and CDR2: SGHKS, YYEKEE (reference sequence). CDR3 sequence (DNA): TGTGCCAGCAGATCGCGGGACCGCGCTATGGGGGGCTACACCTTC. Protein product: CASRSRDRAMGGYTF.

The chain uses TRBV7-9 and TRBJ1-1, with 7 bases that match TRBD1. Germline V gene sequence: CDR1 SEHNR, CDR2 FQNEAQ (reference sequence). Unmatched junction bases numbered 9, after V lost 5 bases and J lost 3 bases. The CDR3 spans 15 residues. Written as DNA, the CDR3 is TGTGCCAGCAGCGCCTGGACAGGTGAGGACACTGAAGCTTTCTTT. This codes for CASSAWTGEDTEAFF.

The chain carries TRBV19 and TRBJ2-1; 11 bases match TRBD1. The germline V gene has CDR1 LNHDA and CDR2 SQIVND (reference sequence). J was trimmed by 12 bases and V by 0 bases; bases with no gene match: 1. The CDR3 spans 13 residues. CDR3 in DNA: TGTGCCAGTAGTATAGATGGGACAGGGGGGCAGTTCTTC. Translation gives CASSIDGTGGQFF.

J is TRBJ2-5 and V is TRBV30; maybe TRBD2 (7 bases). Trimming stripped 5 bases from V and 4 bases from J, with 8 bases between. CDR1 is GTSNPN, CDR2 SVGIG, per germline (reference sequence). CDR3 length: 11 residues. The CDR3 DNA follows: TGTGCCTGGGCGGGGGCAGAGACCCAGTACTTC. This codes for CAWAGAETQYF.

The J gene is TRBJ2-3, the V gene TRBV7-9; D not certain. V lost 3 bases to trimming and J lost 2 bases, with 15 bases between them. The CDR3 length is 16 residues. Per germline, CDR1 SEHNR and CDR2 FQNEAQ (reference sequence). The CDR3 loop is CASSFLRDKDTDTQYF. In DNA, the CDR3 is TGTGCCAGCAGCTTTCTCCGTGACAAAGACACAGATACGCAGTATTTT.

This clone was detected only once. V gene TRBV11-2 combines with J gene TRBJ2-7, with TRBD1 matching 11 bases. The trim removed 4 bases at V and 0 bases at J, leaving 5 bases unmatched. Germline CDR1 and CDR2: SGHAT and FQNNGV. There are 16 residues in the CDR3. In DNA form, the CDR3 reads TGTGCCAGCAGCTCCCCGGGACAGGGGGTCTCCTACGAGCAGTACTTC. The encoded protein is CASSSPGQGVSYEQYF.

This chain joins TRBV6-1 and TRBJ2-1; D call uncertain. V gave up 3 bases and J gave up 9 bases, with 12 bases separating them. The CDR3 has 13 residues. Germline loops: CDR1 MNHNS, CDR2 SASEGT. Here the CDR3 reads CASSDLGPGEQFF. The CDR3 bases are TGTGCCAGCAGTGATTTGGGTCCGGGTGAGCAGTTCTTC.

V is TRBV7-2 and J is TRBJ1-5; TRBD1 agrees at 11 bases. Trimming took 5 bases from V and 4 from J; bases not matched to a gene: 1. Per the germline V gene, CDR1 is SGHTA and CDR2 is FQGNSA. The CDR3 has 14 residues. The CDR3 region has the DNA TGTGCCAGCAGCCGGGACAGGGGGAATCAGCCCCAGCATTTT. This codes for CASSRDRGNQPQHF. The whole variable domain, remainder taken from reference TRBV7-2 and TRBJ1-5, is GAGVSQSPSNKVTEKGKDVELRCDPISGHTALYWYRQSLGQGLEFLIYFQGNSAPDKSGLPSDRFSAERTGGSVSTLTIQRTQQEDSAVYLCASSRDRGNQPQHFGDGTRLSIL.

The chain links TRBV28 to TRBJ1-5; D not resolved. CDR3 length: 15 residues. The germline CDR1 and CDR2 sequences are MDHEN and SYDVKM. V lost 7 bases and J 2 bases, leaving 15 bases between the germline ends. CDR3 DNA sequence: TGTGCCAGCACCCATCCGGGTAAGGGCAATCAGCCCCAGCATTTT. This translates into CASTHPGKGNQPQHF. The entire variable domain, with the rest obtained from reference TRBV28 and TRBJ1-5, is as follows: DVKVTQSSRYLVKRTGEKVFLECVQDMDHENMFWYRQDPGLGLRLIYFSYDVKMKEKGDIPEGYSVSREKKERFSLILESASTNQTSMYLCASTHPGKGNQPQHFGDGTRLSIL.

The rearrangement uses TRBV29-1 and TRBJ2-2; the D gene is possibly TRBD1 (6 bases). This CDR3 contains 13 residues. The germline gives CDR1 SQVTM, CDR2 ANQGSEA. V was clipped by 7 bases and J by 6 bases, with 15 bases between them. The CDR3 region has the DNA TGCAGCGGTGCAGGGGATATCGCCGGGGAGCTGTTTTTT. Protein: CSGAGDIAGELFF.

This CDR3 reads CASSPPGREETQYF. DNA of the CDR3: TGTGCCAGCTCACCACCCGGCAGGGAAGAGACCCAGTACTTC. The chain has TRBV18 and TRBJ2-5, with D maybe TRBD1 (5 bases). CDR1 and CDR2 from the germline V gene are KGHSH and LQKENI. The CDR3 contains 14 residues. Trimming took 0 bases from V and 3 from J, leaving 8 bases between them.

This chain connects TRBV10-3 to TRBJ1-6; possible D gene TRBD1, 5 bases. The CDR3 totals 10 residues. Trimming took 11 bases from V and 8 from J, leaving 7 bases between them. CDR1 and CDR2 from the germline V gene are ENHRY and SYGVKD. This chain's CDR3 is CAAGDSPLHF. The CDR3 DNA follows: TGTGCCGCGGGGGATTCACCCCTCCACTTT.

The chain recombines TRBV20-1 with TRBJ2-1, with D possibly matching TRBD1 (6 bases). Between the trimmed V and J ends, which lost 4 bases and 12 bases, there was a span of 13 bases. The CDR3 covers 11 residues. Germline V gene lookup returns CDR1 DFQATT and CDR2 SNEGSKA (reference sequence). CDR3: CSATAGVRQFF. CDR3 nucleotide sequence: TGCAGTGCTACCGCAGGGGTGAGGCAGTTCTTC.

The gene calls are TRBV5-1 and TRBJ2-1; 14 bases are shared with TRBD2. From germline, CDR1 is SGHRS and CDR2 YFSETQ. V gave up 4 bases and J gave up 3 bases; unmatched junction bases: 15. The CDR3 is made up of 20 amino acids. The CDR3 nucleotides read TGCGCCAGCAGCGTCCGTGGGGCGAAGGGACTAGCGGGAGTCTACAATGAGCAGTTCTTC. It encodes CASSVRGAKGLAGVYNEQFF.